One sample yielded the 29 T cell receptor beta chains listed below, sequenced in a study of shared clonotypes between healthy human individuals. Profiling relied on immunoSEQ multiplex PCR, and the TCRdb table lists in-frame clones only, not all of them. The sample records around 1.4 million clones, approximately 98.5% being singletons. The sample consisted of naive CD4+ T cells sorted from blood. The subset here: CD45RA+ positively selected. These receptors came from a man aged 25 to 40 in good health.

The CDR3 DNA reads as TGTGCCAGCAGTTTAGGGCGGGGAGGGAGCACTGAAGCTTTCTTT. The encoded protein is CASSLGRGGSTEAFF. The chain is built from TRBV27 and TRBJ1-1; D is unresolved. Between the trimmed V and J ends, which lost 2 bases and 4 bases, there was a span of 14 bases. Germline CDR1 and CDR2: MNHEY and SMNVEV (reference sequence). This CDR3 region has 15 residues.

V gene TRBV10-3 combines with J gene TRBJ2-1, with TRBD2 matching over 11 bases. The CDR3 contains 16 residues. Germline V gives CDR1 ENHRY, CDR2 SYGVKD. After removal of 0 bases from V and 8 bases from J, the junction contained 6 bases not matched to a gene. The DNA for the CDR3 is TGTGCCATCAGTGAGTCTACTAGCGGGAGTGGGGATGAGCAGTTCTTC. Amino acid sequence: CAISESTSGSGDEQFF.

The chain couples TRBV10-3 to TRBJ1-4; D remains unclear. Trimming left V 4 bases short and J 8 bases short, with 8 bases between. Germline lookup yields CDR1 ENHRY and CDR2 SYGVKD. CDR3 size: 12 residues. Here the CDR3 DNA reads TGTGCCATCAGTGCGGGTGGCGAAAAACTGTTTTTT. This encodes CAISAGGEKLFF.

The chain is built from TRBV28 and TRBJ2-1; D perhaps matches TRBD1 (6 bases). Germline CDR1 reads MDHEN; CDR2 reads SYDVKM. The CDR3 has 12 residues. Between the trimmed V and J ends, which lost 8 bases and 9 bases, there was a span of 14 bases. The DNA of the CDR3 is TGTGCCAGCGGTCTACAGGGTATTGAGCAGTTCTTC. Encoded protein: CASGLQGIEQFF. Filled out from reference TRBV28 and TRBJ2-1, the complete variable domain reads DVKVTQSSRYLVKRTGEKVFLECVQDMDHENMFWYRQDPGLGLRLIYFSYDVKMKEKGDIPEGYSVSREKKERFSLILESASTNQTSMYLCASGLQGIEQFFGPGTRLTVL.

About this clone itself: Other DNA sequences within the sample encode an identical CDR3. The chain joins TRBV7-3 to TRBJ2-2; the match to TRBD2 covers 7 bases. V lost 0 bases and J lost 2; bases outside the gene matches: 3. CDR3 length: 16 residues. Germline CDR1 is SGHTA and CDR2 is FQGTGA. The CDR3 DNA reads TGTGCCAGCAGCTTAACAGGCGGGAGTAACACCGGGGAGCTGTTTTTT. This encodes CASSLTGGSNTGELFF.

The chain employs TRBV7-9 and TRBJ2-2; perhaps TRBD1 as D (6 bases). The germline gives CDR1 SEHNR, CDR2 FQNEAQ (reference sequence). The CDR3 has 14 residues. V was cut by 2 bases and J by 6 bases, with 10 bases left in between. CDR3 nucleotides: TGTGCCAGCAGCTTATCACAGGGTTCCGGGGAGCTGTTTTTT. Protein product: CASSLSQGSGELFF. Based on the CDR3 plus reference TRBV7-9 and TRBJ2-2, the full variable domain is DTGVSQNPRHKITKRGQNVTFRCDPISEHNRLYWYRQTLGQGPEFLTYFQNEAQLEKSRLLSDRFSAERPKGSFSTLEIQRTEQGDSAMYLCASSLSQGSGELFFGEGSRLTVL.

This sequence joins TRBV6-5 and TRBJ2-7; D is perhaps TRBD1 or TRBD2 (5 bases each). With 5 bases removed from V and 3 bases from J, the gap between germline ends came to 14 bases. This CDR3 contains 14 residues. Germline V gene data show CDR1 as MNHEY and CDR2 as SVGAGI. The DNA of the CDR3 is TGTGCCAGCAGTCCCGTGAGGGGCGGCTACGAGCAGTACTTC. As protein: CASSPVRGGYEQYF.

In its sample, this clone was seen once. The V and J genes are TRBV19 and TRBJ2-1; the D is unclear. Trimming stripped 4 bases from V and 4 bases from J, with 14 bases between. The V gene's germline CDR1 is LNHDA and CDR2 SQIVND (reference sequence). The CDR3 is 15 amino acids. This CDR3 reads CASSRPVSRYNEQFF. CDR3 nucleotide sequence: TGTGCCAGTAGTAGGCCGGTCTCTCGTTACAATGAGCAGTTCTTC.

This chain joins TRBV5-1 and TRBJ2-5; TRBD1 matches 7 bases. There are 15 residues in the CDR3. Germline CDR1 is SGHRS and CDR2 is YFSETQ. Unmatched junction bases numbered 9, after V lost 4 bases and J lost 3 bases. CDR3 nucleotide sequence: TGCGCCAGCAGCATGAGGACAGGTATGGAAGAGACCCAGTACTTC. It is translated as CASSMRTGMEETQYF.

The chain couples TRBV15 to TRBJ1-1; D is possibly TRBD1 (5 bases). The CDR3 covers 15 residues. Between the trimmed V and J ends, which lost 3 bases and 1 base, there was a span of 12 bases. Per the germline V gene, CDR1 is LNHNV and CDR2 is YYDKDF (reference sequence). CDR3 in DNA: TGTGCCACCAGCAGGATTACAGGCCCGAACACTGAAGCTTTCTTT. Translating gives CATSRITGPNTEAFF. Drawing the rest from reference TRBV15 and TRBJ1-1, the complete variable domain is DAMVIQNPRYQVTQFGKPVTLSCSQTLNHNVMYWYQQKSSQAPKLLFHYYDKDFNNEADTPDNFQSRRPNTSFCFLDIRSPGLGDTAMYLCATSRITGPNTEAFFGQGTRLTVV.

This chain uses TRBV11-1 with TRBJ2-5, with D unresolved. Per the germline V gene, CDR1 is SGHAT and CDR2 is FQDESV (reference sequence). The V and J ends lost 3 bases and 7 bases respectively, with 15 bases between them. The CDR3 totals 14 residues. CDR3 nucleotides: TGTGCCAGCAGCTTGGGGAACGAAGGGTTGACCCAGTACTTC. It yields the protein CASSLGNEGLTQYF.

The CDR3 DNA follows: TGTGCCAGCAGCTTAGCTCCCAGCGGGCCATCCTACAATGAGCAGTTCTTC. This codes for CASSLAPSGPSYNEQFF. The chain combines TRBV7-6 with TRBJ2-1; the D gene is possibly TRBD2 (6 bases). Germline CDR1 and CDR2: SGHVS and FNYEAQ. CDR3 length: 17 amino acids. Trimming stripped 0 bases from V and 1 base from J, with 13 bases between.

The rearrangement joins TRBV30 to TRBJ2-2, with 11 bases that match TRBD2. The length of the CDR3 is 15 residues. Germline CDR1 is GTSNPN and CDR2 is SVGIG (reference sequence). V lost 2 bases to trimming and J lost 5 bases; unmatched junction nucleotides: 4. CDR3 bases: TGTGCCTGGAGTCAACTAGCGGGAGCTACCGGGGAGCTGTTTTTT. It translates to CAWSQLAGATGELFF.

CDR3 amino acids: CASSQGTSNTEAFF. CDR3 nucleotides: TGTGCCAGCTCTCAGGGGACCTCGAACACTGAAGCTTTCTTT. The chain employs TRBV7-9 and TRBJ1-1; D perhaps matches TRBD1 (6 bases). Germline-derived CDR1 and CDR2 are SEHNR and FQNEAQ (reference sequence). The CDR3 runs 14 residues. Trimming removed 8 bases from V and 1 base from J, with 14 bases in between.

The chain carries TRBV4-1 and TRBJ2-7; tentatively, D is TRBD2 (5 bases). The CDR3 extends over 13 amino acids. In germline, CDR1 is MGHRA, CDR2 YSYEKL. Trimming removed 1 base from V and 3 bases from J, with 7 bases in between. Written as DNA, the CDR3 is TGCGCCAGCAGCCAAGGAAGCGGCTACGAGCAGTACTTC. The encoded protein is CASSQGSGYEQYF.

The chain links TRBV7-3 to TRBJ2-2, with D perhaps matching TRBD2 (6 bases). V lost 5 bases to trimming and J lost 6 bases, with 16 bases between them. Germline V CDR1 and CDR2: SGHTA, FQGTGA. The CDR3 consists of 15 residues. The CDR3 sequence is CASSPGRGEAGELFF. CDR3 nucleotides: TGTGCCAGCAGCCCGGGGCGAGGGGAGGCCGGGGAGCTGTTTTTT. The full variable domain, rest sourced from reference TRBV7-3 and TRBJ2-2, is GAGVSQTPSNKVTEKGKYVELRCDPISGHTALYWYRQSLGQGPEFLIYFQGTGAADDSGLPNDRFFAVRPEGSVSTLKIQRTERGDSAVYLCASSPGRGEAGELFFGEGSRLTVL.

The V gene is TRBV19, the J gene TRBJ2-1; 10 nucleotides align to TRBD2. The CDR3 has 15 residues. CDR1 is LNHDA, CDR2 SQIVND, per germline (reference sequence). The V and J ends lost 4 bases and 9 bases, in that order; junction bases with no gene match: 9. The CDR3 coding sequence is TGTGCCAGTAGTAATCGGGGTAGCGGGAGGACTGAGCAGTTCTTC. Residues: CASSNRGSGRTEQFF.

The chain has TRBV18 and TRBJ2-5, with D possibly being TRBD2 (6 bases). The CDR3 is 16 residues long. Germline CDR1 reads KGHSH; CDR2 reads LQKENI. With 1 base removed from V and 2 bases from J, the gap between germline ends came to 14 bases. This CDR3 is CASSPRVPGEQETQYF. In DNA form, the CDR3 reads TGTGCCAGCTCACCACGTGTTCCGGGGGAACAAGAGACCCAGTACTTC. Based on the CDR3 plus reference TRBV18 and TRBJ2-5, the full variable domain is NAGVMQNPRHLVRRRGQEARLRCSPMKGHSHVYWYRQLPEEGLKFMVYLQKENIIDESGMPKERFSAEFPKEGPSILRIQQVVRGDSAAYFCASSPRVPGEQETQYFGPGTRLLVL.

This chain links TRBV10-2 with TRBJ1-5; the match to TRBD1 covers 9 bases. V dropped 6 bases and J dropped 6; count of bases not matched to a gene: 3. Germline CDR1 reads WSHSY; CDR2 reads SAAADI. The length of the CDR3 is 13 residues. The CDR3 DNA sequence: TGCGCCAGCAGACAGGGGGCTGGTCAGCCCCAGCATTTT. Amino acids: CASRQGAGQPQHF.

As DNA, the CDR3 is TGTGCCAGCAGCTGGAGGTCAGGGGGCGGCACCGGGGAGCTGTTTTTT. Its translation: CASSWRSGGGTGELFF. The chain couples TRBV7-9 to TRBJ2-2; 8 nucleotides align to TRBD1. V lost 4 bases to trimming and J lost 4 bases; unmatched junction nucleotides: 8. The CDR3 totals 16 residues. The V gene's germline CDR1 is SEHNR and CDR2 FQNEAQ (reference sequence).

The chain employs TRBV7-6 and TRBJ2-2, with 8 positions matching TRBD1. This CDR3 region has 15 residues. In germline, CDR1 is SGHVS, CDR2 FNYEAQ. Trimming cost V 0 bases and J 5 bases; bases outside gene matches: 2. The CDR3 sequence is CASSLAHRGTGELFF. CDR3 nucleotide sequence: TGTGCCAGCAGCTTAGCTCACAGGGGGACCGGGGAGCTGTTTTTT. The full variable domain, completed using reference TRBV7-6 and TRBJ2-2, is GAGVSQSPRYKVTKRGQDVALRCDPISGHVSLYWYRQALGQGPEFLTYFNYEAQQDKSGLPNDRFSAERPEGSISTLTIQRTEQRDSAMYRCASSLAHRGTGELFFGEGSRLTVL.

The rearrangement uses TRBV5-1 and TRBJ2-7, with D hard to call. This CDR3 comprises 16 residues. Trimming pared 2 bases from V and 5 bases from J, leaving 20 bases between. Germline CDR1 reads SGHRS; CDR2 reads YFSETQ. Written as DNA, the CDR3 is TGCGCCAGCAGCTTATCGGTTCGGGTCCTGTCCGACGAGCAGTACTTC. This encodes CASSLSVRVLSDEQYF.

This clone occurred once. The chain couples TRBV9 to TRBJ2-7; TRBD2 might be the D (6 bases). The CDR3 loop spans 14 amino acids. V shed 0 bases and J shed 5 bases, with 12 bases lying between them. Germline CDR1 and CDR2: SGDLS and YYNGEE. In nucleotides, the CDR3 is TGTGCCAGCAGCGTAGCCTCTAGCGCCCACGAGCAGTACTTC. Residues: CASSVASSAHEQYF.

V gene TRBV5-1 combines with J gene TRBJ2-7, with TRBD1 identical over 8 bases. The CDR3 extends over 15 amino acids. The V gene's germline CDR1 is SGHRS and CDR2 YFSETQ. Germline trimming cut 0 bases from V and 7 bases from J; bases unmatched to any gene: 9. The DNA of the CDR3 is TGCGCCAGCAGCTTGGTAACAGGGGGACTTGGAGAGCAGTACTTC. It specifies CASSLVTGGLGEQYF.

CDR3 residues: CASSLGGPSDTQYF. DNA of the CDR3: TGTGCCAGCAGCTTGGGAGGGCCCTCAGATACGCAGTATTTT. The chain combines TRBV5-4 with TRBJ2-3, with a possible D match to TRBD2 (5 bases). Germline loops: CDR1 SGHNT, CDR2 YYREEE (reference sequence). The CDR3 sequence is 14 residues long. Trimming shortened V by 0 bases and J by 4 bases, and 9 bases separated the two germline ends.

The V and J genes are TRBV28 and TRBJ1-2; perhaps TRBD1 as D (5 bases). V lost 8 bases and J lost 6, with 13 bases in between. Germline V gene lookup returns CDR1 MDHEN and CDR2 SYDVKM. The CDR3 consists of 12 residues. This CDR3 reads CASRGGVDGYTF. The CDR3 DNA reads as TGTGCCAGCCGTGGAGGGGTTGATGGCTACACCTTC.

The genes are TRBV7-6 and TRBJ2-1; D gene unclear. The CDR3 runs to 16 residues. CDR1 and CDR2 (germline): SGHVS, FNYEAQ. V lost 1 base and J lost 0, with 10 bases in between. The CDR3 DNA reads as TGTGCCAGCAGCTTAGACGGGCGGAGCTCCTACAATGAGCAGTTCTTC. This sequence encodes CASSLDGRSSYNEQFF.

As DNA, the CDR3 is TGCGCCAGCAGTGAGCTAGCCTCCCGCGTCTACGAGCAGTACTTC. It translates to CASSELASRVYEQYF. This chain uses TRBV10-2 with TRBJ2-7, with a weak D call TRBD2 (5 bases). V lost 2 bases and J 3 bases, leaving 14 bases between the germline ends. This CDR3 has 15 amino acids. Germline lookup yields CDR1 WSHSY and CDR2 SAAADI.

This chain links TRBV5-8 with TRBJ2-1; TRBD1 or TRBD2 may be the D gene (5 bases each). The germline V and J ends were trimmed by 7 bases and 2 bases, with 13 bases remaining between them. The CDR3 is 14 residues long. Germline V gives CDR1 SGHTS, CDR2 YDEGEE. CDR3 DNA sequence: TGTGCCAGCGGCCAAGGGACCGCCTACAATGAGCAGTTCTTC. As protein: CASGQGTAYNEQFF.